This section outlines one T cell receptor beta chain sequence together with its context. The antigen remains unidentified. The genes and germline here are from mouse. The DNA ends 1 residue before the CDR3 does, and the rest of the CDR3 is filled in from the germline J gene. Time point specified: mouse harvest day 14 after allogeneic transplant. The graft held 10^6 splenic CD5+ T cells and 10^7 T-cell-depleted bone marrow cells. This mouse GVHD model was MHC-mismatched B6 to BALB/c, profiled day 7 or 14. The source of the sample is a study of tissue T cells after allogeneic stem cell transplantation. CDR1 SNHLY and CDR2 FYNGKV come from the germline V gene (reference sequence). Trimming pared 3 bases from V and 4 bases from J, leaving 7 bases between. CDR3 length: 12 residues. Only in-frame clones appear in the TCRdb table, and some are missing; sequencing was by immunoSEQ multiplex PCR. Counted here are some 8,000 clones, roughly a third occurring once; the ten biggest clones make up about 3.1%.

Study findings and constraints: In patients and mice, blood and spleen missed much of tissue repertoire. This small cohort was clinically heterogeneous, and sampling depth was a limitation.

The source of this sequence is a female BALB/c mouse given C57BL/6 T cells with graft-versus-host disease after an allogeneic hematopoietic cell transplant. The chain recombines TRBV3 with TRBJ2-7, with D possibly being TRBD1 (5 bases). Sequences were obtained from skin. The CDR3 here is CASSLKGYEQYF. The sequenced CDR3 bases are TGTGCCAGCAGCTTGAAGGGGTATGAACAGTAC.